Listed below are T cell receptor beta chains from one sample, sequenced in a study of Ad26.COV2.S vaccination and SARS-CoV-2 variants. Assay used: immunoSEQ multiplex PCR; TCRdb lists only in-frame clones, some missing. This table has some 480,000 clones, 87% appearing once. The specimen comprised peripheral blood, sampled in a trial of Ad26.COV2.S vaccine versus placebo. All receptors derive from a person between 18 and 59 years old who received the Ad26.COV2.S COVID-19 vaccine or a placebo. Both conserved end residues are part of each CDR3. A D gene is named only where the DNA matches it firmly. Size tells how often a clone was seen (once, few, many) or the class of an expanded clone, and some rows leave it out.

cdr3_aa | cdr3_nt | d_call | j_call | clone_size | v_call
CASSWSGPQGAFF | TGTGCCAGCAGCTGGTCCGGGCCCCAGGGAGCTTTCTTT | - | TRBJ1-1 | few | TRBV11-2
CASSLKRDRGGQPQHF | TGTGCCAGCAGCTTAAAAAGGGACAGGGGAGGACAGCCCCAGCATTTT | TRBD1 | TRBJ1-5 | - | TRBV7-8
CASSPLPTRSETQYF | TGTGCCAGCAGCCCTCTACCTACTAGATCAGAGACCCAGTACTTC | - | TRBJ2-5 | once | TRBV3-1/TRBV3-2
CASRLAGGPNEQFF | TGTGCCAGCAGACTCGCCGGGGGACCCAATGAGCAGTTCTTC | - | TRBJ2-1 | - | TRBV7-8
CASMLRGRLNEQFF | TGTGCCAGCATGCTTAGAGGACGGCTCAATGAGCAGTTCTTC | - | TRBJ2-1 | - | TRBV7-2
CASTPGPNTDTQYF | TGTGCCAGCACCCCGGGACCTAACACAGATACGCAGTATTTT | - | TRBJ2-3 | - | TRBV25-1
CASIGQGTNSPLHF | TGTGCCAGCATAGGGCAGGGGACAAATTCACCCCTCCACTTT | - | TRBJ1-6 | once | TRBV28
CASSPTGGSSYNSPLHF | TGCGCCAGCAGCCCCACGGGGGGGAGCTCCTATAATTCACCCCTCCACTTT | - | TRBJ1-6 | - | TRBV4-3
CASSLTGGADTQYF | TGTGCCAGCAGCTTAACCGGAGGAGCAGATACGCAGTATTTT | - | TRBJ2-3 | - | TRBV7-3
CASSSASGSYEQYF | TGTGCCAGCAGCTCGGCTAGCGGGAGTTACGAGCAGTACTTC | TRBD2 | TRBJ2-7 | - | TRBV27
CSVEVGQRNTIYF | TGCAGCGTTGAAGTAGGGCAAAGAAACACCATATATTTT | - | TRBJ1-3 | - | TRBV29-1
CASSSRDRAEETQYF | TGTGCCAGCAGCTCCCGGGACAGGGCGGAAGAGACCCAGTACTTC | TRBD1 | TRBJ2-5 | - | TRBV5-4
CASNTSRPEQYF | TGTGCCAGCAATACCTCCCGTCCCGAGCAGTACTTC | - | TRBJ2-7 | - | TRBV12-3/TRBV12-4
CAWTAGRTLTSSYNSPLHF | TGTGCCTGGACTGCGGGTCGGACACTAACGAGCTCCTATAATTCACCCCTCCACTTT | - | TRBJ1-6 | - | TRBV30
CASSDRRDNSPLHF | TGTGCCAGTTCGGACAGAAGAGATAATTCACCCCTCCACTTT | - | TRBJ1-6 | few | TRBV19
CASSQAGTGFDTQYF | TGCGCCAGCAGCCAGGCCGGGACAGGGTTTGACACGCAGTATTTT | TRBD1 | TRBJ2-3 | - | TRBV5-1
CASSQGGTRYNEQFF | TGTGCCAGCAGCCAAGGAGGGACAAGATACAATGAGCAGTTCTTC | - | TRBJ2-1 | - | TRBV14
CASSFQGLSGNTIYF | TGTGCCAGCAGCTTTCAGGGCCTCTCTGGAAACACCATATATTTT | - | TRBJ1-3 | - | TRBV7-9
CASRTGEGYEQYF | TGTGCCAGTAGAACAGGCGAAGGCTACGAGCAGTACTTC | - | TRBJ2-7 | - | TRBV19
CASSGTFTSTDTQYF | TGTGCCAGTTCTGGGACGTTCACTAGCACAGATACGCAGTATTTT | - | TRBJ2-3 | few | TRBV2
CASSYSAPIPGTSGRTDTQYF | TGTGCCAGCAGTTACTCGGCGCCCATCCCCGGGACTAGCGGTAGAACAGATACGCAGTATTTT | TRBD2 | TRBJ2-3 | - | TRBV6-2/TRBV6-3
CASSLGGTYEQYF | TGTGCCAGCAGCTTAGGCGGAACCTACGAGCAGTACTTC | - | TRBJ2-7 | - | TRBV5-6
CAHGQGAADTQYF | TGTGCCCATGGACAGGGGGCCGCAGATACGCAGTATTTT | TRBD1 | TRBJ2-3 | - | TRBV10-3
CASSFRGFNTEAFF | TGTGCCAGCAGTTTCCGGGGGTTCAACACTGAAGCTTTCTTT | - | TRBJ1-1 | - | TRBV28
CASSQDPPGGGSLNTEAFF | TGTGCCAGCAGCCAAGATCCCCCAGGGGGCGGTTCTTTGAACACTGAAGCTTTCTTT | TRBD1 | TRBJ1-1 | - | TRBV4-2
CASSLVGRTEAFF | TGTGCCAGCAGCTTGGTTGGGAGAACCGAAGCTTTCTTT | - | TRBJ1-1 | few | TRBV5-4
CASTLAGAGTGELFF | TGCGCCAGCACTTTGGCGGGGGCGGGGACCGGGGAGCTGTTTTTT | - | TRBJ2-2 | - | TRBV5-1